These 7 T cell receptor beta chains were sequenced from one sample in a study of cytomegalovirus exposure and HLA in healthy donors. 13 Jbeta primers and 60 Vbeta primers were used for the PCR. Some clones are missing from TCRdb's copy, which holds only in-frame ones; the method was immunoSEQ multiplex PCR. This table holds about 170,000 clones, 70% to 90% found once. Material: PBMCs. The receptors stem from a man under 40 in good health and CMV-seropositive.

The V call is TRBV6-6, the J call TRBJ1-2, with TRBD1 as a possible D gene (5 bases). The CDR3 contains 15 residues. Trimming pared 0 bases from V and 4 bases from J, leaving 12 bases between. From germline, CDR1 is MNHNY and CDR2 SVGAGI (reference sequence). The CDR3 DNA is TGTGCCAGCAGTTACTCGAAGGGGCATCCCTATGGCTACACCTTC. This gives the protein CASSYSKGHPYGYTF.

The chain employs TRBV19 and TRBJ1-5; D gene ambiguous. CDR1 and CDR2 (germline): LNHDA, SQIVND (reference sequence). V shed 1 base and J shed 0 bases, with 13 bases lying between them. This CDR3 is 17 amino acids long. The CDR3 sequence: CASSIGHGEYSNQPQHF. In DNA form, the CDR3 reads TGTGCCAGTAGTATAGGTCACGGAGAATATAGCAATCAGCCCCAGCATTTT.

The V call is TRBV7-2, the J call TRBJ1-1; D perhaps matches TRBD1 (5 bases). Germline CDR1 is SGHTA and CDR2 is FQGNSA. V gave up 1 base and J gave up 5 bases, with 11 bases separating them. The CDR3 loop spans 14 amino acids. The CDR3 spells CASSLVQGWTEAFF. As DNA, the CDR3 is TGTGCCAGCAGCTTAGTTCAGGGTTGGACTGAAGCTTTCTTT.

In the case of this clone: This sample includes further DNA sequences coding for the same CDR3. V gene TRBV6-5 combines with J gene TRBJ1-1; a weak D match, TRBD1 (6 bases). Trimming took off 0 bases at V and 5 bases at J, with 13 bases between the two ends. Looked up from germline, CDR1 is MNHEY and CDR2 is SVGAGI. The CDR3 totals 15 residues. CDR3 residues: CASSYSSRGRTEAFF. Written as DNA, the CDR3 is TGTGCCAGCAGTTACTCGTCCAGGGGAAGGACTGAAGCTTTCTTT.

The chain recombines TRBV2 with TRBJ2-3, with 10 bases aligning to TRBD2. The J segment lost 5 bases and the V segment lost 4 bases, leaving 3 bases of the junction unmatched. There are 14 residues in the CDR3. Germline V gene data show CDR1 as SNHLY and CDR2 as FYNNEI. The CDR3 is CASSAAGGIDTQYF. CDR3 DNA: TGTGCCAGCAGTGCAGCGGGAGGGATAGATACGCAGTATTTT.

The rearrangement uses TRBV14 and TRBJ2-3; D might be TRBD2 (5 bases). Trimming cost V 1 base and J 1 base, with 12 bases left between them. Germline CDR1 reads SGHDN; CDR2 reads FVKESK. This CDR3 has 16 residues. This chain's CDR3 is CASSQAPGIGTDTQYF. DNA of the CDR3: TGTGCCAGCAGCCAAGCACCGGGAATAGGCACAGATACGCAGTATTTT.

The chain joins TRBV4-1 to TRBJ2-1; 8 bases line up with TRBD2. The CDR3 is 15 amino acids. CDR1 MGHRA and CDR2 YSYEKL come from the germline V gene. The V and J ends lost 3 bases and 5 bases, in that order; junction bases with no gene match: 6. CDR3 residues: CASSQVAGWNNEQFF. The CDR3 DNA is TGCGCCAGCAGCCAGGTAGCGGGATGGAACAATGAGCAGTTCTTC.